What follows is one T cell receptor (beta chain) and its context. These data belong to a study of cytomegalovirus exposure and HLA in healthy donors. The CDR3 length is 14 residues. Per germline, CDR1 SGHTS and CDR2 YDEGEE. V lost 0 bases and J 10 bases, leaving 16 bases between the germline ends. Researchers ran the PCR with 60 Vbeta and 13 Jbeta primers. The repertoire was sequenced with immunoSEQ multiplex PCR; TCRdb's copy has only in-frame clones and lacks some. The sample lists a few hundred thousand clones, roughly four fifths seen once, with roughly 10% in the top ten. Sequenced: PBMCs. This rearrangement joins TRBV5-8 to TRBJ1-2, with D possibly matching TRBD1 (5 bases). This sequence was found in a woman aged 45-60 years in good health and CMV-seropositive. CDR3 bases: TGTGCCAGCAGCTTGGAGCGTCACGGGGGGGTCTACACCTTC. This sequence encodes CASSLERHGGVYTF. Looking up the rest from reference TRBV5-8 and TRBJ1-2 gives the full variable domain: EAGVTQSPTHLIKTRGQQATLRCSPISGHTSVYWYQQALGLGLQFLLWYDEGEERNRGNFPPRFSGRQFPNYSSELNVNALELEDSALYLCASSLERHGGVYTFGSGTRLTVV.